One sample yielded the 19 T cell receptor beta chains listed below, sequenced in a study of blood T cell repertoires in COVID-19. The repertoire was sequenced with immunoSEQ multiplex PCR; TCRdb's copy has only in-frame clones and lacks some. This table holds around 62,000 clones, approximately 88% found once. Sequencing used peripheral blood. The receptors were sampled from a woman aged 60-70 years with COVID-19, enrolled during active disease.

The V gene is TRBV18, the J gene TRBJ1-5; D not resolved. Germline V CDR1 and CDR2: KGHSH, LQKENI. The CDR3 covers 10 residues. The V end lost 10 bases, the J end lost 9 bases, and 10 bases lay between the germline ends. The CDR3 nucleotides read TGTGCCACCTTGATTAGGCCCCAGCATTTT. Protein product: CATLIRPQHF.

For this clone: A junction boundary mismatches the germline segment, possibly from a read error. The J gene is TRBJ2-1, the V gene TRBV7-9, with 9 bases aligning to TRBD1. The CDR3 has 16 residues. The V gene's germline CDR1 is SEHNR and CDR2 FQNEAQ (reference sequence). This chain's CDR3 is CASSVAGTGPYNEQFF. In nucleotides, the CDR3 is TGTGCCAGCAGCGTAGCCGGGACAGGGCCCTACAATGAGCAGTTCTTC.

This clone appeared once. This rearrangement joins TRBV7-9 to TRBJ1-1; no definite D call. The CDR3 length is 14 residues. Germline V gene lookup returns CDR1 SEHNR and CDR2 FQNEAQ (reference sequence). The ends were cut back, 5 bases at V and 3 bases at J, with 13 bases in the middle. The CDR3 DNA reads TGTGCCAGCAGCCTCCCTGGAGAATACACTGAAGCTTTCTTT. Translated, it gives CASSLPGEYTEAFF.

The chain combines TRBV19 with TRBJ2-3; 8 nucleotides agree with TRBD1. V lost 6 bases to trimming and J lost 2 bases; unmatched junction nucleotides: 4. Germline values: CDR1 LNHDA, CDR2 SQIVND (reference sequence). The CDR3 loop spans 14 amino acids. The chain's CDR3 is CASRKTGATDTQYF. The CDR3 coding sequence is TGTGCCAGTAGGAAGACAGGGGCCACAGATACGCAGTATTTT.

V gene TRBV7-9 combines with J gene TRBJ2-1; the match to TRBD1 covers 11 bases. After removal of 1 base from V and 4 bases from J, the junction contained 3 bases not matched to a gene. The CDR3 is made up of 16 amino acids. Germline V CDR1 and CDR2: SEHNR, FQNEAQ (reference sequence). The CDR3 protein is CASSLGGQGVYNEQFF. For the CDR3, the DNA is TGTGCCAGCAGCTTAGGGGGACAGGGGGTATACAATGAGCAGTTCTTC.

The V and J genes are TRBV6-2 or TRBV6-3 and TRBJ1-2; D unclear. V was pared by 6 bases and J by 3 bases, with 17 bases between. Germline V gives CDR1 MNHEY, CDR2 SVGEGT. CDR3 length: 15 residues. The CDR3 DNA follows: TGTGCCAGCAGCGACCCGGAAGGAGGCTACTATGGCTACACCTTC. It yields the protein CASSDPEGGYYGYTF.

The chain carries TRBV4-3 and TRBJ2-1; D remains unclear. This CDR3 spans 14 amino acids. V lost 0 bases, J lost 10 bases, and 13 bases lay in between. Germline assignment: CDR1 LGHNA and CDR2 YSLEER. The CDR3 DNA reads as TGCGCCAGCAGCCAAGAGCCCCGAGGCGTCGAGCAGTTCTTC. Translating it yields CASSQEPRGVEQFF.

This sequence joins TRBV6-5 and TRBJ2-1; TRBD1 matches at 8 bases. The germline gives CDR1 MNHEY, CDR2 SVGAGI. The CDR3 consists of 12 residues. V gave up 8 bases and J gave up 12 bases; unmatched junction bases: 9. CDR3 residues: CASRQGRYMQFF. In DNA, the CDR3 is TGTGCCAGCCGACAGGGGAGGTACATGCAGTTCTTC.

This clone was seen a single time. J is TRBJ1-5 and V is TRBV19; unclear D gene. V lost 6 bases and J 1 base, leaving 4 bases between the germline ends. This CDR3 has 12 residues. The germline V gene has CDR1 LNHDA and CDR2 SQIVND (reference sequence). The CDR3 region has the DNA TGTGCCAGTAGGAGAAGCAATCAGCCCCAGCATTTT. Its translation: CASRRSNQPQHF.

The chain links TRBV4-1 to TRBJ2-5; the D gene is possibly TRBD1 (6 bases). Deletions cut 0 bases from V and 5 bases from J, with 10 bases between. CDR3 length: 14 residues. Germline CDR1 and CDR2: MGHRA and YSYEKL. The CDR3 region has the DNA TGCGCCAGCAGCCAAGAGGGGGCAGGGGAGACCCAGTACTTC. Residues: CASSQEGAGETQYF.

The chain joins TRBV2 to TRBJ1-2; D remains unclear. Between the trimmed V and J ends, which lost 3 bases and 0 bases, there was a span of 8 bases. This CDR3 has 14 amino acids. In germline, CDR1 is SNHLY, CDR2 FYNNEI. The CDR3 region is CASSDSVPNYGYTF. The CDR3 DNA reads TGTGCCAGCAGTGACAGCGTACCTAACTATGGCTACACCTTC. Full variable domain (outside the CDR3, taken from reference TRBV2 and TRBJ1-2): EPEVTQTPSHQVTQMGQEVILRCVPISNHLYFYWYRQILGQKVEFLVSFYNNEISEKSEIFDDQFSVERPDGSNFTLKIRSTKLEDSAMYFCASSDSVPNYGYTFGSGTRLTVV.

In nucleotides, the CDR3 is TGCGCCAGCAGCAGCACTAGCGACTACGAGCAGTACTTC. Its translation: CASSSTSDYEQYF. The J gene is TRBJ2-7, the V gene TRBV4-1; 7 positions match TRBD2. CDR3 length: 13 amino acids. The V gene's germline CDR1 is MGHRA and CDR2 YSYEKL. J lost 3 bases, V lost 5 bases, and 4 bases had no gene match.

V usage is TRBV10-1 and J usage is TRBJ2-2; 7 bases are shared with TRBD2. Per the germline V gene, CDR1 is WNHNN and CDR2 is SYGVQD (reference sequence). The CDR3 covers 15 residues. V lost 5 bases to trimming and J lost 6 bases; unmatched junction nucleotides: 9. The CDR3 bases are TGCGCCAGCAGTCGGCAGGCGGGACTACCCGGGGAGCTGTTTTTT. Its translation: CASSRQAGLPGELFF.

As to this clone: A read error may account for a junction end that differs from germline. The chain is built from TRBV6-2 or TRBV6-3 and TRBJ2-7; TRBD2 agrees at 7 bases. CDR1 and CDR2 (germline): MNHEY, SVGEGT. The CDR3 is made up of 12 amino acids. CDR3 region: CASSSSTAGRSF. Here the CDR3 DNA reads TGTGCCAGCAGTTCCTCGACTGCCGGGAGGTCCTTC.

The chain joins TRBV28 to TRBJ2-5, with TRBD2 as a possible D gene (6 bases). Trimming stripped 7 bases from V and 5 bases from J, with 14 bases between. In germline, CDR1 is MDHEN, CDR2 SYDVKM. The CDR3 is 13 amino acids. CDR3 residues: CASTAGGEETQYF. The CDR3 DNA reads TGTGCCAGCACCGCGGGCGGGGAGGAGACCCAGTACTTC.

This chain joins TRBV4-2 and TRBJ2-1; 8 bases line up with TRBD2. CDR3 size: 16 residues. Germline-derived CDR1 and CDR2 are LGHNA and YNFKEQ. The trim removed 2 bases at V and 2 bases at J, leaving 5 bases unmatched. CDR3 nucleotides: TGTGCCAGCAGCCAACCCTTCGGGGGGGCCTACAATGAGCAGTTCTTC. Translated, it gives CASSQPFGGAYNEQFF.

Only a few counts were recorded for this clone. V and J are TRBV5-5 and TRBJ1-2, with no clear D. The CDR3 runs 13 residues. Deletions cut 2 bases from V and 8 bases from J, with 13 bases between. CDR1 and CDR2 from the germline V gene are SGHKS and YYEKEE (reference sequence). Written as DNA, the CDR3 is TGTGCCAGCAGCTTCGACACGTCCCAGGGCTACACCTTC. It is translated as CASSFDTSQGYTF.

This clone was seen just once. The chain uses TRBV11-2 and TRBJ1-1; D is possibly TRBD1 (5 bases). Germline V gene lookup returns CDR1 SGHAT and CDR2 FQNNGV. The CDR3 has 13 residues. V gave up 5 bases and J gave up 3 bases, with 10 bases separating them. CDR3 in amino acids: CASSRQTDTEAFF. CDR3 in DNA: TGTGCCAGCAGCCGACAGACAGACACTGAAGCTTTCTTT.

The chain joins TRBV4-2 to TRBJ1-3, with 9 bases lining up with TRBD1. Trimming removed 0 bases from V and 6 bases from J; junction bases left unmatched: 3. The CDR3 length is 15 residues. CDR1 is LGHNA, CDR2 YNFKEQ, per germline. CDR3 coding DNA: TGTGCCAGCAGCCAAGATTGGACAGGGGTAAACACCATATATTTT. Translation: CASSQDWTGVNTIYF.